Sequencing of this T cell receptor (beta chain) was carried out in a study of glioma-infiltrating T cells after dendritic cell vaccination. Germline lookup yields CDR1 SQVTM and CDR2 ANQGSEA. The CDR3 contains 14 residues. V lost 5 bases to trimming and J lost 7 bases; unmatched junction nucleotides: 9. Before vaccination, two weeks after the third vaccination, and at progression, PBMC were collected. Method: immunoSEQ multiplex PCR; TCRdb's copy keeps in-frame clones and lacks some. The sample lists some 100,000 clones, about 85% occurring once. This sequence was found in a human donor with glioblastoma. The sample in question was blood, obtained before dendritic cell vaccination. The V and J genes are TRBV29-1 and TRBJ1-4; TRBD1 agrees at 8 bases. CDR3 coding DNA: TGCAGCGTTAGGGAACAGGGGGAAATTGAAAAACTGTTTTTT. Its translation is CSVREQGEIEKLFF.